The rows below give T cell receptor beta chains drawn from one sample of a study of OX40 agonist ivuxolimab in advanced cancers. The table came from immunoSEQ multiplex PCR; TCRdb's copy has only in-frame clones and leaves some out. The sample includes tens of thousands of clones, around 90% of them seen just once. The sequenced sample was CD4+ or CD8+ T cells sorted from blood, obtained in a trial of the OX40 agonist ivuxolimab. The receptor source for this set is an adult with an advanced solid tumor such as melanoma, head and neck, liver or kidney cancer. The CDR3 runs from the conserved cysteine through the conserved F or W. The D gene is left open where the match is weak. Size tells how often a clone was seen (once, few, many) or the class of an expanded clone, and some rows leave it out.

V	J	size	D	DNA	CDR3
TRBV28	TRBJ1-5	.	.	TGTGCCAGCAGTTTAGTGGGTCCTCGAAATCAGCCCCAGCATTTT	CASSLVGPRNQPQHF
TRBV30	TRBJ2-7	.	.	TGTGCCTGGAGGGGAGACTCCTACGAGCAGTACTTC	CAWRGDSYEQYF
TRBV11-1	TRBJ2-7	.	.	TGTGCCAGCAGCTTGGAGGCAAACTACGAGCAGTACTTC	CASSLEANYEQYF
TRBV18	TRBJ1-2	.	.	TGTGCCAGCTCACCAACAGAACCAAGCTACACCTTC	CASSPTEPSYTF
TRBV29-1	TRBJ2-2	.	.	TGCAGCGGCCGGGGACAGAACACCGGGGAGCTGTTTTTT	CSGRGQNTGELFF
TRBV7-9	TRBJ1-1	.	.	TGTGCCAGCAGCTTAATTGGGAACACTGAAGCTTTCTTT	CASSLIGNTEAFF
TRBV7-8	TRBJ1-5	.	.	TGTGCCAGCAGCTTAGTGGGCCGCTGGGGGGCGGGGGGCCACGGTACTCAGCCCCAGCATTTT	CASSLVGRWGAGGHGTQPQHF
TRBV6-5	TRBJ1-1	medium-sized	.	TGTGCCAGCAGTTACGCCACGAACACTGAAGCTTTCTTT	CASSYATNTEAFF
TRBV2	TRBJ2-5	once	.	TGTGCCAGCAGTGACGGAGGGGGAGAGACCCAGTACTTC	CASSDGGGETQYF
TRBV30	TRBJ2-3	.	.	TGTGCCTGCAAACTCGGCGCCCCAACAGATACGCAGTATTTT	CACKLGAPTDTQYF
TRBV27	TRBJ1-4	.	TRBD1	TGTGCCAGCAGGCCCAGACAGGGTAATGAAAAACTGTTTTTT	CASRPRQGNEKLFF
TRBV11-2	TRBJ2-7	.	.	TGTGCCAGCAGCCCAATCCGGTCGCTCAACGAGCAGTACTTC	CASSPIRSLNEQYF
TRBV30	TRBJ2-1	.	.	TGTGCCTGGACTTTCGTCCGGGGTTCTCCGGGTAATGAGCAGTTCTTC	CAWTFVRGSPGNEQFF
TRBV5-1	TRBJ2-7	.	.	TGCGCCAGCAGCTTGGAAGTCAATACCTACGAGCAGTACTTC	CASSLEVNTYEQYF
TRBV28	TRBJ2-2	once	.	TGTGCCAGCAGGTCCCAGGGTGCGAACACCGGGGAGCTGTTTTTT	CASRSQGANTGELFF
TRBV7-8	TRBJ2-3	.	TRBD2	TGTGCCAGCAGCCAAGGCGGGAGGGGGAGAGATACGCAGTATTTT	CASSQGGRGRDTQYF
TRBV5-8	TRBJ1-5	.	.	TGTGCCAGCAGCTTGGTTGGGAGAGGGAATCAGCCCCAGCATTTT	CASSLVGRGNQPQHF
TRBV5-4	TRBJ2-6	.	TRBD1	TGTGCCAGCAGCTCCTCCGGGACAGGTGCCCCTGGGGCCAACGTCCTGACTTTC	CASSSSGTGAPGANVLTF
TRBV18	TRBJ2-7	.	.	TGTGCCAGCTCACCTCGCAGGGGCCCCTACGAGCAGTACTTC	CASSPRRGPYEQYF
TRBV7-9	TRBJ1-1	.	TRBD1	TGTGCCAGCAGCTCGACAGGGCCACGGAACACTGAAGCTTTCTTT	CASSSTGPRNTEAFF
TRBV29-1	TRBJ2-1	.	TRBD2	TGCAGCGGCACGACTAGCGGGGCCAATGAGCAGTTCTTC	CSGTTSGANEQFF
TRBV2	TRBJ1-2	.	.	TGTGCCAGGAAGTCCGGGGGCTACACCTTC	CARKSGGYTF
TRBV28	TRBJ2-7	.	TRBD2	TGTGCCAGCAGCACCCTAGCGGGATCCTACGAGCAGTACTTC	CASSTLAGSYEQYF
TRBV4-3	TRBJ1-5	.	.	TGCGCCAGCAGCCAAGATTTAATTAGGTACGCGAAAGCCAATCAGCCCCAGCATTTT	CASSQDLIRYAKANQPQHF
TRBV10-1	TRBJ1-2	.	.	TGCGCCAGCAGTGAGTCCCCGGGCAAAGGCTATGGCTACACCTTC	CASSESPGKGYGYTF
TRBV5-6	TRBJ2-7	.	.	TGTGCCAGCAGCTTTCAGACAGAGCAGTACTTC	CASSFQTEQYF
TRBV4-3	TRBJ2-7	.	TRBD2	TGCGCCAGCAGCCAAGTAGCTCGGGGGGATAGCTCCTACGAGCAGTACTTC	CASSQVARGDSSYEQYF
TRBV4-1	TRBJ2-7	.	TRBD2	TGCGCCAGCAGCCAAGATAGAGGCGGGAGGAAAATATACGAGCAGTACTTC	CASSQDRGGRKIYEQYF
TRBV18	TRBJ2-2	.	.	TGTGCCAGCTCACCGTTATCTGGAATGAACACCGGGGAGCTGTTTTTT	CASSPLSGMNTGELFF
TRBV29-1	TRBJ1-4	.	TRBD1	TGCAGCGTTGAAGTCCGACAGGGGAAAAAGGAAAAACTGTTTTTT	CSVEVRQGKKEKLFF
TRBV6-1	TRBJ1-6	.	.	TGTGCCAGCAGTGAACCCCATAATTCACCCCTCCACTTT	CASSEPHNSPLHF
TRBV19	TRBJ2-1	once	.	TGTGCCAGTAGTATAGATCCTACCAGGGCTGTGTGGTACAATGAGCAGTTCTTC	CASSIDPTRAVWYNEQFF
TRBV19	TRBJ1-4	.	TRBD1	TGTGCCAGTAGTAGGGGACAGGGGCGTGCAACTAATGAAAAACTGTTTTTT	CASSRGQGRATNEKLFF
TRBV28	TRBJ1-2	.	.	TGTGCCATTGGGGGGCAGAACTATGGCTACACCTTC	CAIGGQNYGYTF
TRBV10-1	TRBJ2-3	once	.	TGCGCCAGCAGTGAGGATATCGTGAGGGACGGCACAGATACGCAGTATTTT	CASSEDIVRDGTDTQYF
TRBV10-3	TRBJ1-1	.	.	TGTGCCATCAGCACGGGGGACCTGAACACTGAAGCTTTCTTT	CAISTGDLNTEAFF
TRBV28	TRBJ1-6	.	.	TGTGCCAGCAGGCTTGCATCGAATAATTCACCCCTCCACTTT	CASRLASNNSPLHF
TRBV11-2	TRBJ1-4	.	.	TGTGCCAGCAGCCCGCGACCTAATGAAAAACTGTTTTTT	CASSPRPNEKLFF
TRBV5-1	TRBJ2-2	.	.	TGCGCCAGCAGCTTGGTGGTACGAGGGTTTGACACCGGGGAGCTGTTTTTT	CASSLVVRGFDTGELFF
TRBV5-1	TRBJ2-3	.	.	TGCGCCAGCAGCTTGGCCGGAGTCACAGATACGCAGTATTTT	CASSLAGVTDTQYF
TRBV19	TRBJ1-6	.	TRBD1	TGTGCCAGTACCTGGGGACAGGAGGGACAATCACCCCTCCACTTT	CASTWGQEGQSPLHF
TRBV7-9	TRBJ2-1	.	.	TGTGCCAGCAGCCCAAGGGATTCCTACAATGAGCAGTTCTTC	CASSPRDSYNEQFF
TRBV7-2	TRBJ2-1	.	.	TGTGCCAGCAGCTTAGGGTATGCCTACAATGAGCAGTTCTTC	CASSLGYAYNEQFF
TRBV6-1	TRBJ1-2	.	.	TGTGCCAGCACCCTGGAGCCTCGGAGCTATGGCTACACCTTC	CASTLEPRSYGYTF
TRBV7-9	TRBJ1-1	.	.	TGTGCCAGCAGCTTAGCGACCGACACTGAAGCTTTCTTT	CASSLATDTEAFF
TRBV18	TRBJ2-7	.	.	TGTGCCAGCTCACCCGGCTCACCAACCTACGAGCAGTACTTC	CASSPGSPTYEQYF
TRBV21-1	TRBJ2-1	.	.	TGTGCCAGCAGCAAAGTAAAACTAGCGGAACGCATTGAGCAGTTCTTC	CASSKVKLAERIEQFF
TRBV7-9	TRBJ2-7	.	.	TGTGCCAGCAGCTTAGAGGTGGGTCGGGTCTACGAGCAGTACTTC	CASSLEVGRVYEQYF
TRBV7-8	TRBJ2-3	.	.	TGTGCCAGCAGTCCCTTTATAGTCAGCACAGATACGCAGTATTTT	CASSPFIVSTDTQYF
TRBV14	TRBJ1-2	once	.	TGTGCCAGCAGCCCGTGGGGCTATGGCTACACCTTC	CASSPWGYGYTF